The 23 T cell receptor beta chains reported below all come from one sample, sequenced in a study of cytomegalovirus exposure and HLA in healthy donors. Both 60 Vbeta primers and 13 Jbeta primers went into the PCR. Produced via immunoSEQ multiplex PCR; TCRdb's table is partial and in-frame only. The repertoire includes about 150,000 clones, 75% to 80% of them detected once, and 2% to 2.5% sits in the top ten. Material: PBMCs. Receptors were obtained from a man aged 25-45 years in good health and CMV-seronegative.

The chain carries TRBV11-2 and TRBJ2-2; 10 bases agree with TRBD1. Losses at the gene ends were 5 bases for V and 4 bases for J; bases not matched to a gene: 7. CDR3 length equals 16 residues. Germline assignment: CDR1 SGHAT and CDR2 FQNNGV. The CDR3 coding sequence is TGTGCCAGCAGCCGACCGGGACAGGGGACCACCGGGGAGCTGTTTTTT. It is translated as CASSRPGQGTTGELFF.

This clone was detected a few times. V usage is TRBV5-1 and J usage is TRBJ2-1, with 13 bases aligning to TRBD2. The germline V gene has CDR1 SGHRS and CDR2 YFSETQ. CDR3 length: 15 amino acids. V shed 3 bases and J 10 bases; nucleotides not matched to a gene: 7. The chain's CDR3 is CASSSGTSGIQEQFF. Here the CDR3 DNA reads TGCGCCAGCAGCTCCGGGACTAGCGGGATCCAGGAGCAGTTCTTC.

V usage is TRBV6-5 and J usage is TRBJ2-5; D is possibly TRBD2 (6 bases). The DNA end lines up better with TRBJ2-7; the J call may be wrong. CDR3 size: 15 residues. Germline V lookup: CDR1 MNHEY, CDR2 SVGAGI. The CDR3 nucleotides read TGTGCCAGCAGTTCCCCGGGCCTTCGCGGGGCCGAGCAGTACTTC. This codes for CASSSPGLRGAEQYF.

The chain uses TRBV7-2 and TRBJ2-7; D gene ambiguous. Germline assignment: CDR1 SGHTA and CDR2 FQGNSA. Trimming pared 5 bases from V and 5 bases from J, leaving 10 bases between. This CDR3 is built from 12 residues. CDR3 sequence (DNA): TGTGCCAGCAGCCGTTCTAGGAACGAGCAGTACTTC. Amino acid sequence: CASSRSRNEQYF.

In its sample, this clone was seen once. The chain employs TRBV9 and TRBJ2-1; 11 bases match TRBD2. The CDR3 is made up of 16 amino acids. Looked up from germline, CDR1 is SGDLS and CDR2 is YYNGEE. Trimming cost V 3 bases and J 4 bases; bases outside gene matches: 6. CDR3 residues: CASSESGTSGYNEQFF. The CDR3 DNA is TGTGCCAGCAGCGAGTCCGGGACTAGCGGTTACAATGAGCAGTTCTTC.

The CDR3 DNA reads TGTGCCAGCAGTTCTCGGTACGGGACCTACGAGCAGTACTTC. Protein sequence: CASSSRYGTYEQYF. This chain connects TRBV28 to TRBJ2-7; D perhaps matches TRBD2 (5 bases). The CDR3 runs to 14 residues. V lost 4 bases and J lost 2, with 12 bases in between. The germline CDR1 and CDR2 sequences are MDHEN and SYDVKM. Full variable domain (rest looked up from reference TRBV28 and TRBJ2-7): DVKVTQSSRYLVKRTGEKVFLECVQDMDHENMFWYRQDPGLGLRLIYFSYDVKMKEKGDIPEGYSVSREKKERFSLILESASTNQTSMYLCASSSRYGTYEQYFGPGTRLTVT.

This chain connects TRBV11-2 to TRBJ2-7, with D hard to call. Germline V gene sequence: CDR1 SGHAT, CDR2 FQNNGV. CDR3 length equals 14 residues. V was trimmed by 5 bases and J by 3 bases, leaving 14 bases between them. The CDR3 sequence: CASSTTTSLYEQYF. The DNA of the CDR3 is TGTGCCAGCAGCACAACCACCTCTCTCTACGAGCAGTACTTC.

This clone was picked up a small number of times. The chain combines TRBV19 with TRBJ2-1; 7 bases line up with TRBD2. The germline CDR1 and CDR2 sequences are LNHDA and SQIVND (reference sequence). J gave up 5 bases and V 3 bases, and 4 bases lay outside the gene matches. The CDR3 runs 14 residues. The chain's CDR3 is CASSIPGGNNEQFF. The CDR3 DNA reads TGTGCCAGTAGTATTCCCGGGGGGAACAATGAGCAGTTCTTC.

The J gene is TRBJ2-2, the V gene TRBV5-1, with TRBD1 matching 9 bases. The germline CDR1 and CDR2 sequences are SGHRS and YFSETQ. This CDR3 spans 15 amino acids. V gave up 0 bases and J gave up 7 bases; unmatched junction bases: 4. The CDR3 loop is CASSLGTGVSGELFF. The CDR3 nucleotides read TGCGCCAGCAGCTTGGGGACAGGGGTGAGCGGGGAGCTGTTTTTT.

V usage is TRBV20-1 and J usage is TRBJ1-1, with D possibly being TRBD1 (5 bases). The V gene lost 0 bases and the J gene lost 11 bases, with 10 bases spanning the gap. The CDR3 has 11 residues. The germline gives CDR1 DFQATT, CDR2 SNEGSKA (reference sequence). The CDR3 sequence: CSAREGPSAFF. In nucleotides, the CDR3 is TGCAGTGCTAGAGAGGGGCCGTCGGCTTTCTTT.

The chain carries TRBV29-1 and TRBJ2-1; 12 bases match TRBD1. The CDR3 length is 14 residues. V gave up 7 bases and J gave up 8 bases; unmatched junction bases: 9. Looked up from germline, CDR1 is SQVTM and CDR2 is ANQGSEA. The CDR3: CSESGTGGLDEQFF. Written as DNA, the CDR3 is TGCAGCGAATCCGGGACAGGGGGCTTGGATGAGCAGTTCTTC.

The rearrangement joins TRBV7-6 to TRBJ2-7; TRBD2 matches at 10 bases. J gave up 3 bases and V 5 bases, and 7 bases lay outside the gene matches. Germline CDR1 SGHVS, CDR2 FNYEAQ. The CDR3 runs to 15 residues. DNA of the CDR3: TGTGCCAGCAGCCCAGGGCCTAGCGGGAGCTACGAGCAGTACTTC. Translated: CASSPGPSGSYEQYF.

The V gene is TRBV27, the J gene TRBJ2-2; D is undetermined. V gave up 1 base and J gave up 1 base, with 7 bases separating them. The CDR3 loop spans 15 amino acids. Germline V gene lookup returns CDR1 MNHEY and CDR2 SMNVEV (reference sequence). CDR3 nucleotide sequence: TGTGCCAGCAGTTTATTACACCGGAACACCGGGGAGCTGTTTTTT. This encodes CASSLLHRNTGELFF.

The sample holds one count of this clone. This sequence joins TRBV2 and TRBJ2-1; 7 nucleotides align to TRBD1. This CDR3 has 13 residues. After removal of 8 bases from V and 1 base from J, the junction contained 2 bases not matched to a gene. Per germline, CDR1 SNHLY and CDR2 FYNNEI. The CDR3 loop is CASWDRSYNEQFF. The CDR3 nucleotides read TGTGCCAGCTGGGACAGATCCTACAATGAGCAGTTCTTC.

The chain has TRBV28 and TRBJ2-1, with a possible D match to TRBD1 (5 bases). Germline CDR1 MDHEN, CDR2 SYDVKM. This CDR3 is built from 15 residues. V was clipped by 3 bases and J by 5 bases, with 14 bases between them. The CDR3: CASSFRGYLDNEQFF. In nucleotides, the CDR3 is TGTGCCAGCAGTTTTAGGGGATACTTAGACAATGAGCAGTTCTTC.

The chain links TRBV19 to TRBJ2-7; 7 nucleotides agree with TRBD1. The CDR3 runs to 14 residues. Germline CDR1 is LNHDA and CDR2 is SQIVND (reference sequence). The V and J ends lost 5 bases and 4 bases, in that order; junction bases with no gene match: 8. The CDR3 sequence is CASSPTGTGYEQYF. In DNA, the CDR3 is TGTGCCAGTAGTCCGACAGGGACGGGATACGAGCAGTACTTC.

The chain carries TRBV15 and TRBJ2-1, with TRBD2 identical over 12 bases. Germline V CDR1 and CDR2: LNHNV, YYDKDF (reference sequence). The trim removed 2 bases at V and 9 bases at J, leaving 14 bases unmatched. The length of the CDR3 is 18 residues. CDR3 residues: CATSRHPLPGLAGGEQFF. In DNA form, the CDR3 reads TGTGCCACCAGCAGACACCCACTTCCGGGACTAGCGGGTGGTGAGCAGTTCTTC. Full variable domain (remainder filled in from reference TRBV15 and TRBJ2-1): DAMVIQNPRYQVTQFGKPVTLSCSQTLNHNVMYWYQQKSSQAPKLLFHYYDKDFNNEADTPDNFQSRRPNTSFCFLDIRSPGLGDTAMYLCATSRHPLPGLAGGEQFFGPGTRLTVL.

The rearrangement uses TRBV7-3 and TRBJ2-3, with 8 bases that match TRBD2. Germline V lookup: CDR1 SGHTA, CDR2 FQGTGA. V trimming: 5 bases; J trimming: 6 bases; junction bases outside the gene matches: 13. The CDR3 totals 16 residues. DNA of the CDR3: TGTGCCAGCAGCCCCGGACTAGCCCGAGAGGTGGATACGCAGTATTTT. Amino acids: CASSPGLAREVDTQYF.

CDR3 residues: CASSQASLAGDEQFF. The CDR3 nucleotides read TGCGCCAGCAGCCAAGCGTCCCTAGCGGGAGATGAGCAGTTCTTC. The V and J genes are TRBV4-1 and TRBJ2-1, with 10 bases lining up with TRBD2. Unmatched junction bases numbered 5, after V lost 1 base and J lost 8 bases. This CDR3 region has 15 residues. In germline, CDR1 is MGHRA, CDR2 YSYEKL.

V usage is TRBV18 and J usage is TRBJ2-7, with D perhaps TRBD2 (6 bases). Germline V gene data show CDR1 as KGHSH and CDR2 as LQKENI. The CDR3 contains 15 residues. V was trimmed by 4 bases and J by 4 bases, leaving 17 bases between them. The CDR3 region has the DNA TGTGCCAGCTCACGGGTAGCGGCGGTGAAATACGAGCAGTACTTC. It yields the protein CASSRVAAVKYEQYF.

There are a few counts of this clone. This chain joins TRBV29-1 and TRBJ2-7, with D tentatively TRBD1 (6 bases). The CDR3 extends over 12 amino acids. Germline V gives CDR1 SQVTM, CDR2 ANQGSEA. Trimming shortened V by 7 bases and J by 0 bases, and 10 bases separated the two germline ends. The CDR3 loop is CSAQGSSYEQYF. CDR3 nucleotide sequence: TGCAGCGCCCAGGGGTCCTCCTACGAGCAGTACTTC.

V gene TRBV6-4 combines with J gene TRBJ2-7; 10 bases match TRBD2. The V and J ends lost 6 bases and 5 bases, in that order; junction bases with no gene match: 7. The CDR3 sequence is 14 residues long. Germline-derived CDR1 and CDR2 are MRHNA and SNTAGT. This CDR3 reads CASSLAGVIDEQYF. CDR3 nucleotides: TGTGCCAGCAGCCTAGCGGGAGTGATCGACGAGCAGTACTTC.

A single count supports this clone. This chain uses TRBV28 with TRBJ2-1; 8 nucleotides align to TRBD2. The V and J ends lost 4 bases and 7 bases, in that order; junction bases with no gene match: 6. CDR1 is MDHEN, CDR2 SYDVKM, per germline. The CDR3 loop spans 14 amino acids. CDR3 DNA: TGTGCCAGCAGTTCCGGACTAGCCTCAAATGAGCAGTTCTTC. This sequence encodes CASSSGLASNEQFF.